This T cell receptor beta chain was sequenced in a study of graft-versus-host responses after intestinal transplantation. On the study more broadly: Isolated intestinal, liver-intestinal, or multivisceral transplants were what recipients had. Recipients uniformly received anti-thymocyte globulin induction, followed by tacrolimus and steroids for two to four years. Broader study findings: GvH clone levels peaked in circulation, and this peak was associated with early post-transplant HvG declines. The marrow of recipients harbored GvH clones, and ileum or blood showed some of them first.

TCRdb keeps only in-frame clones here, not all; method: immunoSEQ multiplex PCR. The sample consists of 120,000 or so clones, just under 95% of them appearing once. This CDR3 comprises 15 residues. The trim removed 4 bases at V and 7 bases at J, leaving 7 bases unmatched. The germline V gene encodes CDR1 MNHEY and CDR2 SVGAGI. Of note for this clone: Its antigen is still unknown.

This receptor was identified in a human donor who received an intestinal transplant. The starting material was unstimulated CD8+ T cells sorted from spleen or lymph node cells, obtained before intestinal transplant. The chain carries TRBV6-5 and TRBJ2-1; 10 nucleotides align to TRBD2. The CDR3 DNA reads TGTGCCAGCAGTTTTTTGACTAGCGGGCCAAATGAGCAGTTCTTC. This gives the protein CASSFLTSGPNEQFF.